The 22 T cell receptor beta chains listed next were all sequenced from one sample in a study of vaccination effects on CD4 cells after COVID-19. The data were produced by immunoSEQ multiplex PCR, yet TCRdb's version contains in-frame clones alone and is incomplete. The data show tens of thousands of clones, less than 85% seen once. Their target antigens are unknown. Subsequent to less than 13 days of culture, CD4+ T cells were isolated. Participants were given two doses of BNT162b2 or mRNA-1273 vaccine. The sample consisted of CD4+ T cells from PBMCs cultured without peptide, taken after COVID-19 vaccination. The receptor source for this set is a human donor who received a COVID-19 vaccine.

This sequence joins TRBV5-1 and TRBJ1-1; maybe TRBD1 (6 bases). The CDR3 totals 15 residues. Trimming pared 0 bases from V and 6 bases from J, leaving 15 bases between. The germline V gene has CDR1 SGHRS and CDR2 YFSETQ. The chain's CDR3 is CASSLAAGAYAEAFF. The CDR3 DNA follows: TGCGCCAGCAGCTTGGCGGCAGGGGCGTACGCTGAAGCTTTCTTT.

The chain uses TRBV3-1 (or the pseudogene TRBV3-2) and TRBJ2-3; D not resolved. The length of the CDR3 is 15 residues. Germline CDR1 is LGHDT and CDR2 is YNNKEL (reference sequence). V was pared by 4 bases and J by 0 bases, with 11 bases between. The CDR3: CASSPMATSTDTQYF. The CDR3 nucleotides read TGTGCCAGCAGCCCCATGGCGACTAGCACAGATACGCAGTATTTT.

The chain combines TRBV3-1 (or the pseudogene TRBV3-2) with TRBJ1-2, with 8 bases identical to TRBD1. V lost 6 bases and J lost 4; bases outside the gene matches: 7. CDR3 length: 14 residues. In germline, CDR1 is LGHDT, CDR2 YNNKEL (reference sequence). CDR3 DNA: TGTGCCAGCAGTCTTGACAGGGGAACCTATGGCTACACCTTC. Its translation: CASSLDRGTYGYTF.

The chain has TRBV2 and TRBJ2-1; D perhaps matches TRBD2 (6 bases). V lost 2 bases and J lost 5, with 13 bases in between. The CDR3 is 15 residues long. Germline V lookup: CDR1 SNHLY, CDR2 FYNNEI. The DNA for the CDR3 is TGTGCCAGCAGTGAAAGGGAGGTAGCTCACAATGAGCAGTTCTTC. It encodes CASSEREVAHNEQFF.

The genes are TRBV12-3 or TRBV12-4 and TRBJ1-1, with D unresolved. The CDR3 extends over 12 amino acids. The V gene lost 4 bases and the J gene lost 5 bases, with 8 bases spanning the gap. The CDR3, as DNA: TGTGCCAGCAGTTACTCGGGGACTGAAGCTTTCTTT. Translating it yields CASSYSGTEAFF.

V is TRBV6-2 or TRBV6-3 and J is TRBJ2-7; the D gene could be TRBD1 or TRBD2 (5 bases each). V was shortened by 5 bases and J by 2 bases, with 22 bases between the two germline ends. CDR1 and CDR2 (germline): MNHEY, SVGEGT. The CDR3 is 17 amino acids. CDR3 in DNA: TGTGCCAGCAGTCCGGGGCCGCTCAAAAATCTTGCCTACGAGCAGTACGTC. This sequence encodes CASSPGPLKNLAYEQYV.

This sequence joins TRBV19 and TRBJ2-7; TRBD1 matches at 9 bases. Germline values: CDR1 LNHDA, CDR2 SQIVND (reference sequence). J gave up 4 bases and V 1 base, and 5 bases lay outside the gene matches. The CDR3 is 15 amino acids. CDR3 in DNA: TGTGCCAGTAGTATAGCGGACAGGGGCCTATACGAGCAGTACGTC. Protein: CASSIADRGLYEQYV.

The chain combines TRBV2 with TRBJ1-6, with 10 bases fitting TRBD1. CDR1 is SNHLY, CDR2 FYNNEI, per germline. The CDR3 contains 17 residues. Losses at the gene ends were 6 bases for V and 0 bases for J; bases not matched to a gene: 5. Here the CDR3 reads CASSDRGPSSYNSPLHF. The CDR3 region has the DNA TGTGCCAGCAGCGACAGGGGGCCGAGCTCCTATAATTCACCCCTCCACTTT.

The CDR3 loop reads CASSQGLENSPLHF. The DNA for the CDR3 is TGCGCCAGCAGCCAGGGATTGGAGAATTCACCCCTCCACTTT. The rearrangement links TRBV5-1 to TRBJ1-6; tentatively, D is TRBD1 (5 bases). V was pared by 4 bases and J by 7 bases, with 12 bases between. The CDR3 sequence is 14 residues long. Germline CDR1 is SGHRS and CDR2 is YFSETQ.

J is TRBJ1-6 and V is TRBV12-3 or TRBV12-4, with D possibly matching TRBD1 (6 bases). CDR3 length: 11 amino acids. The ends were cut back, 6 bases at V and 15 bases at J, with 12 bases in the middle. The CDR3 sequence: CASRAGANLHF. DNA for the CDR3: TGTGCCAGCAGGGCGGGGGCTAACCTCCACTTT.

The chain recombines TRBV9 with TRBJ2-1; tentatively, D is TRBD2 (6 bases). Trimming left V 0 bases short and J 2 bases short, with 6 bases between. The CDR3 sequence is 14 residues long. Per the germline V gene, CDR1 is SGDLS and CDR2 is YYNGEE. CDR3: CASSVAGAYNEQFF. The CDR3 nucleotides are TGTGCCAGCAGCGTAGCGGGGGCCTACAATGAGCAGTTCTTC.

This CDR3 is CASSPLQGAVETQYF. The CDR3 region has the DNA TGTGCCAGCTCACCATTACAGGGGGCGGTCGAGACCCAGTACTTC. The rearrangement links TRBV18 to TRBJ2-5, with TRBD1 identical over 9 bases. Germline-derived CDR1 and CDR2 are KGHSH and LQKENI. V was pared by 2 bases and J by 5 bases, with 6 bases of the junction left unmatched. This CDR3 has 15 residues.

This sequence joins TRBV5-4 and TRBJ2-1, with TRBD1 matching over 8 bases. There are 15 residues in the CDR3. J gave up 6 bases and V 4 bases, and 9 bases lay outside the gene matches. Germline V gives CDR1 SGHNT, CDR2 YYREEE (reference sequence). The CDR3 sequence: CASSPTGTGSNEQFF. In DNA, the CDR3 is TGTGCCAGCAGCCCGACCGGGACAGGATCCAATGAGCAGTTCTTC.

This chain uses TRBV3-1 (or the pseudogene TRBV3-2) with TRBJ2-5; the D is unclear. The germline gives CDR1 LGHDT, CDR2 YNNKEL (reference sequence). This CDR3 is 16 amino acids long. Trimming cost V 6 bases and J 3 bases, with 20 bases left between them. CDR3 amino acids: CASRVILRRSKETQYF. The CDR3 bases are TGTGCCAGCAGGGTGATTTTACGTAGATCCAAAGAGACCCAGTACTTC.

This clone is a singleton in its sample. V and J are TRBV7-9 and TRBJ2-7, with 11 nucleotides matching TRBD1. Germline V gene data show CDR1 as SEHNR and CDR2 as FQNEAQ (reference sequence). Trimming removed 5 bases from V and 6 bases from J; junction bases left unmatched: 3. This CDR3 comprises 13 residues. The CDR3 sequence is CASSGQGAGEQYV. The CDR3 DNA reads as TGTGCCAGCAGCGGACAGGGGGCAGGCGAGCAGTACGTC.

The V call is TRBV12-3 or TRBV12-4, the J call TRBJ1-6; no reliable D call. Trimming removed 4 bases at V and 9 bases at J, with 10 bases between. CDR3 length: 13 residues. The CDR3 protein is CASSSQSGSPLHF. In DNA form, the CDR3 reads TGTGCCAGCAGTTCGCAATCGGGTTCACCCCTCCACTTT.

This clone was detected a few times. The chain is built from TRBV28 and TRBJ1-5; D uncertain. The CDR3 loop spans 10 amino acids. V lost 10 bases and J 4 bases, leaving 5 bases between the germline ends. In germline, CDR1 is MDHEN, CDR2 SYDVKM. As DNA, the CDR3 is TGTGCCACCGATAATCAGCCCCAGCATTTT. Its protein is CATDNQPQHF. Combining the CDR3 with reference TRBV28 and TRBJ1-5 gives the whole variable domain DVKVTQSSRYLVKRTGEKVFLECVQDMDHENMFWYRQDPGLGLRLIYFSYDVKMKEKGDIPEGYSVSREKKERFSLILESASTNQTSMYLCATDNQPQHFGDGTRLSIL.

This chain connects TRBV29-1 to TRBJ2-5; 8 positions agree with TRBD2. Per germline, CDR1 SQVTM and CDR2 ANQGSEA. The CDR3 runs 13 residues. V shed 7 bases and J 5 bases; nucleotides not matched to a gene: 9. The CDR3 here is CSAAGGSIETQYF. DNA for the CDR3: TGCAGCGCCGCGGGGGGTTCGATCGAGACCCAGTACTTC.

The CDR3 DNA follows: TGTGCCAGCAGCTCCAGCCTTAGAGCGGCTAGCACAGATACGCAGTATTTT. Translating it yields CASSSSLRAASTDTQYF. The chain carries TRBV5-6 and TRBJ2-3, with a possible D match to TRBD2 (5 bases). V lost 3 bases and J 0 bases, leaving 17 bases between the germline ends. Germline values: CDR1 SGHDT, CDR2 YYEEEE. There are 17 residues in the CDR3.

The V and J genes are TRBV14 and TRBJ2-4; D is possibly TRBD1 (6 bases). The ends were cut back, 1 base at V and 7 bases at J, with 8 bases in the middle. The CDR3 length is 13 residues. Looked up from germline, CDR1 is SGHDN and CDR2 is FVKESK. In DNA, the CDR3 is TGTGCCAGCAGCCAAGGGACAGCCAACATTCAGTACTTC. It specifies CASSQGTANIQYF.

The CDR3 protein is CASSELAAVGAFF. The CDR3 region has the DNA TGTGCCAGCAGTGAACTTGCAGCGGTGGGGGCTTTCTTT. This chain links TRBV6-1 with TRBJ1-1; no clear D gene. Trimming cost V 2 bases and J 11 bases, with 15 bases left between them. The germline gives CDR1 MNHNS, CDR2 SASEGT. CDR3 length equals 13 residues.

V gene TRBV6-5 combines with J gene TRBJ1-2; D may be TRBD1 (5 bases). Trimming shortened V by 4 bases and J by 7 bases, and 16 bases separated the two germline ends. CDR1 and CDR2 from the germline V gene are MNHEY and SVGAGI. This CDR3 has 14 residues. In DNA, the CDR3 is TGTGCCAGCAGTTCCTGGGGGGAAAAGGTTGGCTACACCTTC. This gives the protein CASSSWGEKVGYTF.